This T cell receptor (beta chain) derives from a study of cytomegalovirus exposure and HLA in healthy donors. CDR1 SGHRS and CDR2 YFSETQ come from the germline V gene. The V end lost 4 bases, the J end lost 4 bases, and 17 bases lay between the germline ends. This CDR3 spans 16 amino acids. PCR used 60 Vbeta primers and 13 Jbeta primers. Repertoires were generated with immunoSEQ multiplex PCR, while TCRdb's copy carries only in-frame clones and drops some. The data show approximately 130,000 clones, around 72% seen once. The sequence was collected from a human donor in good health. Input material: PBMCs. The chain has TRBV5-1 and TRBJ1-4, with a possible D match to TRBD1 (6 bases). The DNA for the CDR3 is TGCGCCAGCAGCGAACAGCTACAGGGTAATAATGAAAAACTGTTTTTT. Its protein product is CASSEQLQGNNEKLFF.